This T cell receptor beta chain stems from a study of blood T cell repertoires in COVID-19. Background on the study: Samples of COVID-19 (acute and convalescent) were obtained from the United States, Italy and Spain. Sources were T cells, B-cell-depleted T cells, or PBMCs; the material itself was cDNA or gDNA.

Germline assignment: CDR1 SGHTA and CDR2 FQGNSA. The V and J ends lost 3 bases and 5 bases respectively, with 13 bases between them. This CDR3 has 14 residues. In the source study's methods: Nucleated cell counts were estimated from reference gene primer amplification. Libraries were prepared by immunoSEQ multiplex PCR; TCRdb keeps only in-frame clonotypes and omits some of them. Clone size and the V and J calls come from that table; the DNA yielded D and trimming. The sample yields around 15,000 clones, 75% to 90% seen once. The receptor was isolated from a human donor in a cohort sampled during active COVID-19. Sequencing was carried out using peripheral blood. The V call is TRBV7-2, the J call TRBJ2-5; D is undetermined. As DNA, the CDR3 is TGTGCCAGCAGCTTCACGCGAAGTTTGGAGACCCAGTACTTC. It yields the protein CASSFTRSLETQYF.